These 12 T cell receptor beta chains originate from one sample sequenced in a study of blood T cell repertoires in COVID-19. Using immunoSEQ multiplex PCR, the repertoire was profiled, and TCRdb retains in-frame clones only, with some absent. In the table there are 250,000 to 300,000 clones, approximately 86% of which are singletons. The sequenced sample was peripheral blood. These TCRs come from a woman aged 55-70 years with COVID-19, enrolled during active disease.

The V call is TRBV24-1, the J call TRBJ2-1; 9 bases agree with TRBD2. In germline, CDR1 is KGHDR, CDR2 SFDVKD. The CDR3 contains 19 residues. Germline trimming cut 5 bases from V and 4 bases from J; bases unmatched to any gene: 17. The CDR3 is CATSAHPGVAGDRYNEQFF. In DNA, the CDR3 is TGTGCCACCAGTGCCCACCCCGGGGTAGCGGGGGATCGTTACAATGAGCAGTTCTTC.

This rearrangement joins TRBV4-3 to TRBJ1-2; 7 bases are shared with TRBD1. Germline V gene data show CDR1 as LGHNA and CDR2 as YSLEER. Germline trimming cut 2 bases from V and 4 bases from J; bases unmatched to any gene: 7. CDR3 length equals 15 residues. DNA for the CDR3: TGCGCCAGCAGCCAACAAAACAGGGGCGGCTATGGCTACACCTTC. Translating it yields CASSQQNRGGYGYTF.

The J gene is TRBJ2-3, the V gene TRBV9; TRBD2 matches 7 bases. This CDR3 comprises 15 residues. Germline CDR1 SGDLS, CDR2 YYNGEE. V lost 0 bases to trimming and J lost 12 bases; unmatched junction nucleotides: 13. The CDR3 region is CASSVGATSFHHQYF. The CDR3 coding sequence is TGTGCCAGCAGCGTAGGGGCGACTAGCTTCCACCACCAGTATTTT.

This chain uses TRBV18 with TRBJ2-7; the match to TRBD2 covers 10 bases. The germline gives CDR1 KGHSH, CDR2 LQKENI. The CDR3 covers 15 residues. Trimming at V came to 6 bases and at J to 2 bases, leaving 7 bases not matched to a gene. CDR3 nucleotide sequence: TGTGCCAGCTCCCAGATAGCGGGAGGAACCTACGAGCAGTACTTC. Translation gives CASSQIAGGTYEQYF.

On this clone itself: This CDR3 is also generated by other DNA sequences in the sample. This sequence joins TRBV5-1 and TRBJ1-1; TRBD1 matches at 9 bases. CDR3 length equals 14 residues. The junction had 6 bases not matched to a gene; V was cut back by 5 bases and J by 4 bases. Germline V lookup: CDR1 SGHRS, CDR2 YFSETQ. CDR3 coding DNA: TGCGCCAGCAGTCGCACAGGGGGCAGCACTGAAGCTTTCTTT. Translated, it gives CASSRTGGSTEAFF.

The chain couples TRBV9 to TRBJ2-5; possible D gene TRBD2, 5 bases. The CDR3 has 12 amino acids. Germline V CDR1 and CDR2: SGDLS, YYNGEE. The V and J ends lost 6 bases and 5 bases respectively, with 11 bases between them. The CDR3 sequence is CASNLACETQYF. For the CDR3, the DNA is TGTGCCAGCAATCTAGCTTGTGAGACCCAGTACTTC. The full variable domain, rest sourced from reference TRBV9 and TRBJ2-5, is DSGVTQTPKHLITATGQRVTLRCSPRSGDLSVYWYQQSLDQGLQFLIQYYNGEERAKGNILERFSAQQFPDLHSELNLSSLELGDSALYFCASNLACETQYFGPGTRLLVL.

The CDR3 loop reads CASSIFPGSNQPQHF. CDR3 DNA: TGTGCCAGTAGTATCTTCCCAGGCAGCAATCAGCCCCAGCATTTT. The chain is built from TRBV19 and TRBJ1-5; D gene uncertain. Trimming left V 3 bases short and J 1 base short, with 10 bases between. Germline V gene sequence: CDR1 LNHDA, CDR2 SQIVND (reference sequence). CDR3 length: 15 residues.

This clone was observed once. The chain joins TRBV3-1 (or the pseudogene TRBV3-2) to TRBJ1-1, with a tentative D call TRBD1 (5 bases). The CDR3 totals 14 residues. The V gene's germline CDR1 is LGHDT and CDR2 YNNKEL (reference sequence). Trimming left V 6 bases short and J 1 base short, with 12 bases between. CDR3 in amino acids: CASSSAGGNTEAFF. The CDR3, as DNA: TGTGCCAGCAGTTCAGCGGGGGGGAACACTGAAGCTTTCTTT.

The chain is built from TRBV2 and TRBJ1-5; 8 bases match TRBD1. This CDR3 region has 14 residues. CDR1 is SNHLY, CDR2 FYNNEI, per germline. With 6 bases clipped from V and 2 bases from J, the junction kept 3 bases outside the gene matches. The CDR3 DNA reads TGTGCCAGCAGCCTGGGACAGGGCAATCAGCCCCAGCATTTT. Its protein is CASSLGQGNQPQHF.

This chain joins TRBV7-3 and TRBJ1-4; TRBD1 is a possible D gene (5 bases). The V and J ends lost 1 base and 4 bases respectively, with 13 bases between them. The CDR3 is made up of 16 amino acids. Germline CDR1 reads SGHTA; CDR2 reads FQGTGA. The CDR3 nucleotides read TGTGCCAGCAGCTTAAGGGGCAGGGCCTTTAATGAAAAACTGTTTTTT. This encodes CASSLRGRAFNEKLFF.

This chain connects TRBV27 to TRBJ1-5, with 7 bases aligning to TRBD1. From germline, CDR1 is MNHEY and CDR2 SMNVEV (reference sequence). The CDR3 length is 14 residues. V shed 8 bases, J shed 7 bases, and the junction held 11 bases outside the gene matches. As DNA, the CDR3 is TGTGCCAGCGCGGGCAGGGGGGCAGGGCAGCCCCAGCATTTT. Translation gives CASAGRGAGQPQHF.

The chain links TRBV6-6 to TRBJ1-3, with a possible D match to TRBD1 (6 bases). Trimming took off 5 bases at V and 0 bases at J, with 14 bases between the two ends. The CDR3 length is 16 residues. CDR1 MNHNY and CDR2 SVGAGI come from the germline V gene (reference sequence). This CDR3 is CASSTPQGLSGNTIYF. The CDR3 DNA follows: TGTGCCAGCAGTACCCCACAGGGCCTCTCTGGAAACACCATATATTTT.